A single sample gave rise to the 20 T cell receptor beta chains below, sequenced in a study of CD4 T cells in relation to SARS-CoV-2 and coronaviruses. These receptors are not linked to any known antigen. This table comes from immunoSEQ multiplex PCR, and its TCRdb copy is limited to in-frame clones, with some not included. The sample has about 24,000 clones; around 79% are singletons. The unexposed donors gave CD4+ T cells in about 2010-2019, prior to COVID-19. The cells were cultured for 10 days before CD4+ T cells were isolated. The sequenced sample consisted of CD4+ T cells from PBMCs, cultured in vitro. The receptors were gathered from a human donor in good health.

In DNA form, the CDR3 reads TGTGCCAGCAGCCGCAACTGGGGACTAGCAACGACAGATACGCAGTATTTT. This translates into CASSRNWGLATTDTQYF. The gene calls are TRBV2 and TRBJ2-3; 9 bases fit TRBD2. This CDR3 spans 17 amino acids. Germline V gives CDR1 SNHLY, CDR2 FYNNEI. Trimming at V came to 6 bases and at J to 3 bases, leaving 13 bases not matched to a gene.

This chain connects TRBV12-5 to TRBJ2-7, with D tentatively TRBD1 (5 bases). Looked up from germline, CDR1 is LGHNT and CDR2 is FRNRAP. The CDR3 loop spans 16 amino acids. V lost 2 bases, J lost 0 bases, and 14 bases lay in between. The CDR3 DNA reads TGTGCTAGTGGTTTGCACCCAGGGAAGGTCTCCTACGAGCAGTACTTC. It encodes CASGLHPGKVSYEQYF.

V usage is TRBV3-1 (or the pseudogene TRBV3-2) and J usage is TRBJ2-2; D may correspond to TRBD1 or TRBD2 (5 bases each). The germline V gene has CDR1 LGHDT and CDR2 YNNKEL (reference sequence). V lost 4 bases to trimming and J lost 0 bases, with 21 bases between them. This CDR3 is built from 19 residues. The CDR3 DNA reads as TGTGCCAGCAGCCGAGCTGAGGGGATACCACGCGCGAACACCGGGGAGCTGTTTTTT. Its translation: CASSRAEGIPRANTGELFF.

The V and J genes are TRBV18 and TRBJ2-1; 7 bases match TRBD2. This CDR3 contains 15 residues. Trimming removed 3 bases from V and 4 bases from J; junction bases left unmatched: 6. Germline lookup yields CDR1 KGHSH and CDR2 LQKENI. The CDR3 bases are TGTGCCAGCTCACCTACTAGCGTCGTTTACAATGAGCAGTTCTTC. Protein product: CASSPTSVVYNEQFF.

J is TRBJ1-1 and V is TRBV11-2; D ambiguous. Germline CDR1 reads SGHAT; CDR2 reads FQNNGV. This CDR3 comprises 13 residues. V shed 5 bases and J shed 7 bases, with 14 bases lying between them. The CDR3 here is CASSPDGRSEAFF. The CDR3 nucleotides read TGTGCCAGCAGCCCGGACGGAAGGAGTGAAGCTTTCTTT.

V and J are TRBV15 and TRBJ2-7; D gene unclear. Per germline, CDR1 LNHNV and CDR2 YYDKDF (reference sequence). The CDR3 is 15 amino acids. V was clipped by 0 bases and J by 1 base, with 10 bases between them. CDR3 in amino acids: CATSRDVPTSYEQYF. CDR3 in DNA: TGTGCCACCAGCAGAGATGTGCCGACGTCCTACGAGCAGTACTTC.

This chain links TRBV3-1 (or the pseudogene TRBV3-2) with TRBJ1-2; no firm D call. Trimming left V 1 base short and J 8 bases short, with 8 bases between. Germline CDR1 reads LGHDT; CDR2 reads YNNKEL (reference sequence). The CDR3 has 12 amino acids. This CDR3 reads CASSQAPGGYTF. For the CDR3, the DNA is TGTGCCAGCAGCCAAGCCCCAGGAGGCTACACCTTC.

The rearrangement uses TRBV12-2 and TRBJ2-3; TRBD2, as called in the table, went unchecked against the DNA. TRBV12-2 is a documented pseudogene. The CDR3 runs to 16 residues. The CDR3 loop reads CASRLEYAGIPDTQYF. The CDR3 coding sequence is TGTGCAAGTCGCTTAGAGTATGCGGGAATACCAGATACGCAGTATTTT.

This chain connects TRBV5-5 to TRBJ2-7; 10 bases are shared with TRBD1. The CDR3 runs to 13 residues. The junction had 2 bases not matched to a gene; V was cut back by 3 bases and J by 5 bases. Germline V lookup: CDR1 SGHKS, CDR2 YYEKEE (reference sequence). In DNA, the CDR3 is TGTGCCAGCAGCTCGGACAGGGGGAACGAGCAGTACTTC. Encoded protein: CASSSDRGNEQYF. Supplemented by reference TRBV5-5 and TRBJ2-7, the full variable domain reads DAGVTQSPTHLIKTRGQQVTLRCSPISGHKSVSWYQQVLGQGPQFIFQYYEKEERGRGNFPDRFSARQFPNYSSELNVNALLLGDSALYLCASSSDRGNEQYFGPGTRLTVT.

The chain is built from TRBV6-5 and TRBJ2-3; TRBD2 agrees at 10 bases. Per the germline V gene, CDR1 is MNHEY and CDR2 is SVGAGI. The length of the CDR3 is 15 residues. Trimming at V came to 6 bases and at J to 4 bases, leaving 7 bases not matched to a gene. In nucleotides, the CDR3 is TGTGCCAGCAGACGAAGCACTAGCGGGGCAGATACGCAGTATTTT. This encodes CASRRSTSGADTQYF.

This clone appeared a few times. The CDR3 bases are TGTGCCAGCAGCCAAGGGGGGCTTAGGACTGAAGCTTTCTTT. Its protein is CASSQGGLRTEAFF. V and J are TRBV14 and TRBJ1-1; a weak D match, TRBD1 (6 bases). Looked up from germline, CDR1 is SGHDN and CDR2 is FVKESK. This CDR3 comprises 14 residues. V lost 1 base to trimming and J lost 5 bases, with 11 bases between them.

This clone has a handful of counts. The chain has TRBV4-1 and TRBJ1-1, with 7 nucleotides matching TRBD1. The length of the CDR3 is 15 residues. Germline V gene sequence: CDR1 MGHRA, CDR2 YSYEKL. V shed 6 bases and J 1 base; nucleotides not matched to a gene: 8. The CDR3 sequence: CASRQPGQWNTEAFF. The CDR3 nucleotides are TGCGCCAGCAGACAACCGGGACAGTGGAACACTGAAGCTTTCTTT.

This rearrangement joins TRBV5-1 to TRBJ2-7; 7 nucleotides agree with TRBD1. CDR3 length: 15 residues. V lost 2 bases and J lost 3; bases outside the gene matches: 8. The germline V gene has CDR1 SGHRS and CDR2 YFSETQ. This CDR3 reads CASSFRQGGSYEQYF. The CDR3 nucleotides are TGCGCCAGCAGCTTCCGACAGGGTGGAAGCTACGAGCAGTACTTC.

The chain carries TRBV6-5 and TRBJ1-1; D call uncertain. The germline CDR1 and CDR2 sequences are MNHEY and SVGAGI. The CDR3 spans 13 residues. V was pared by 6 bases and J by 3 bases, with 11 bases between. The CDR3 protein is CASSRGMDTEAFF. The CDR3 DNA is TGTGCCAGCAGCCGCGGTATGGACACTGAAGCTTTCTTT.

This clone was counted only a few times. The chain recombines TRBV2 with TRBJ2-4, with 12 bases fitting TRBD2. Germline trimming cut 6 bases from V and 2 bases from J; bases unmatched to any gene: 8. The V gene's germline CDR1 is SNHLY and CDR2 FYNNEI. The CDR3 loop spans 17 amino acids. CDR3 loop: CASRPSGRALSKNIQYF. The CDR3 DNA sequence: TGTGCCAGCAGACCTAGCGGGAGGGCCTTATCCAAAAACATTCAGTACTTC. Filled out from reference TRBV2 and TRBJ2-4, the complete variable domain reads EPEVTQTPSHQVTQMGQEVILRCVPISNHLYFYWYRQILGQKVEFLVSFYNNEISEKSEIFDDQFSVERPDGSNFTLKIRSTKLEDSAMYFCASRPSGRALSKNIQYFGAGTRLSVL.

The chain combines TRBV5-1 with TRBJ2-1; 8 bases fit TRBD2. After removal of 4 bases from V and 8 bases from J, the junction contained 14 bases not matched to a gene. Germline CDR1 reads SGHRS; CDR2 reads YFSETQ. The CDR3 extends over 16 amino acids. As DNA, the CDR3 is TGCGCCAGCAGCCCGACGGCGACTAGCGTGTACGATGAGCAGTTCTTC. Translating it yields CASSPTATSVYDEQFF.

This rearrangement joins TRBV7-2 to TRBJ2-1; a weak D match, TRBD1 (10 bases). Germline V gene lookup returns CDR1 SGHTA and CDR2 FQGNSA. Trimming left V 4 bases short and J 6 bases short, with 19 bases between. This CDR3 has 16 residues. CDR3 sequence (DNA): TGTGCCAGCAGCTGGGCTAGCGGGGACAGGGGCAATGAGCAGTTCTTC. Translating gives CASSWASGDRGNEQFF.

The V gene is TRBV12-3 or TRBV12-4, the J gene TRBJ2-5; TRBD2 matches at 7 bases. Trimming took 6 bases from V and 2 from J; bases not matched to a gene: 3. The CDR3 covers 13 residues. The CDR3 region is CASSLRGQETQYF. In DNA, the CDR3 is TGTGCCAGCAGCTTGCGGGGGCAAGAGACCCAGTACTTC.

This clone has a handful of counts. The chain links TRBV6-2 or TRBV6-3 to TRBJ1-1; 7 nucleotides line up with TRBD1. CDR1 is MNHEY, CDR2 SVGEGT, per germline. The CDR3 covers 14 residues. The V and J ends lost 3 bases and 1 base, in that order; junction bases with no gene match: 2. DNA of the CDR3: TGTGCCAGCAGTTATAGACAGGGGAACACTGAAGCTTTCTTT. It is translated as CASSYRQGNTEAFF.

The V gene is TRBV19, the J gene TRBJ1-6; D might be TRBD1 (5 bases). Germline lookup yields CDR1 LNHDA and CDR2 SQIVND (reference sequence). V was trimmed by 4 bases and J by 6 bases, leaving 13 bases between them. The length of the CDR3 is 15 residues. The CDR3 reads CASSTTWDPNSPLHF. The CDR3 nucleotides read TGTGCCAGTAGTACCACCTGGGACCCTAATTCACCCCTCCACTTT.